The next 28 T cell receptor beta chains were all read from a single sample in a study of T cell changes during pregnancy in multiple sclerosis. TCRdb's table, derived via immunoSEQ multiplex PCR, lists solely in-frame clones and lacks some. The table has 40,000 to 60,000 clones, roughly 90% seen once. Sequencing used peripheral blood, obtained in the first trimester of pregnancy. The receptors originated from a female donor in good health, enrolled as a control in a pregnancy study.

The rearrangement joins TRBV28 to TRBJ1-4; D unclear. The germline V and J ends were trimmed by 3 bases and 7 bases, with 3 bases remaining between them. The V gene's germline CDR1 is MDHEN and CDR2 SYDVKM. The CDR3 extends over 11 amino acids. The DNA of the CDR3 is TGTGCCAGCAGTTTCGGTGAAAAACTGTTTTTT. This sequence encodes CASSFGEKLFF.

The CDR3 coding sequence is TGTGCCAGCAGCTTAGGACAGGGCTGGGAGCAGTACTTC. It yields the protein CASSLGQGWEQYF. The chain recombines TRBV7-6 with TRBJ2-7; 7 bases line up with TRBD1. CDR3 length: 13 residues. V lost 1 base and J lost 7; bases outside the gene matches: 4. Germline V lookup: CDR1 SGHVS, CDR2 FNYEAQ.

The rearrangement links TRBV30 to TRBJ2-7, with 12 bases that match TRBD1. Germline values: CDR1 GTSNPN, CDR2 SVGIG (reference sequence). V lost 8 bases to trimming and J lost 7 bases; unmatched junction nucleotides: 9. The CDR3 covers 13 residues. This CDR3 is CATTGTGGVEQYF. The CDR3 nucleotides read TGTGCCACCACCGGGACAGGGGGCGTTGAGCAGTACTTC.

This sequence joins TRBV28 and TRBJ2-2; the D is unclear. Germline assignment: CDR1 MDHEN and CDR2 SYDVKM. V was shortened by 3 bases and J by 4 bases, with 6 bases between the two germline ends. CDR3 length: 13 residues. The CDR3 here is CASSFSVTGELFF. DNA of the CDR3: TGTGCCAGCAGTTTTTCCGTCACCGGGGAGCTGTTTTTT.

The chain carries TRBV7-3 and TRBJ2-5; 8 bases fit TRBD1. Looked up from germline, CDR1 is SGHTA and CDR2 is FQGTGA. CDR3 length: 15 residues. The V gene end was trimmed by 5 bases and the J gene end by 0 bases; junction bases not matched to a gene: 5. In DNA, the CDR3 is TGTGCCAGCAGCCCCGGACAGGGTTACCAAGAGACCCAGTACTTC. Its protein is CASSPGQGYQETQYF.

This sequence joins TRBV5-4 and TRBJ2-3; TRBD1 is a possible D gene (5 bases). The V gene's germline CDR1 is SGHNT and CDR2 YYREEE (reference sequence). The CDR3 covers 15 residues. Between the trimmed V and J ends, which lost 4 bases and 0 bases, there was a span of 12 bases. CDR3 sequence: CASSRRQPSTDTQYF. DNA for the CDR3: TGTGCCAGCAGCCGAAGACAGCCTAGCACAGATACGCAGTATTTT.

The rearrangement joins TRBV30 to TRBJ1-5; D is unclear. CDR1 and CDR2 (germline): GTSNPN, SVGIG (reference sequence). V lost 5 bases and J 4 bases, leaving 12 bases between the germline ends. The CDR3 is made up of 13 amino acids. CDR3 DNA sequence: TGTGCCTGGGACGGAGGCGGAAATCAGCCCCAGCATTTT. This codes for CAWDGGGNQPQHF.

This clone was recorded a few times. The germline gene is not matched at one end of the junction; a read error may be the cause. The V and J genes are TRBV2 and TRBJ2-7, with TRBD2 matching over 11 bases. The CDR3 extends over 13 amino acids. Per germline, CDR1 SNHLY and CDR2 FYNNEI. The CDR3 nucleotides read TGTGCCAGCATGGGACTAGCGGTGACTACGGAGGTGTTC. It encodes CASMGLAVTTEVF.

J is TRBJ2-7 and V is TRBV5-4; 8 bases map to TRBD2. The CDR3 is 17 residues long. Germline V gene lookup returns CDR1 SGHNT and CDR2 YYREEE (reference sequence). The J segment lost 3 bases and the V segment lost 4 bases, leaving 15 bases of the junction unmatched. The CDR3 spells CASSVAIPGLGVYEQYF. The CDR3 DNA reads TGTGCCAGCAGCGTTGCCATACCGGGACTAGGGGTCTACGAGCAGTACTTC.

J is TRBJ2-3 and V is TRBV7-8; the match to TRBD1 covers 8 bases. CDR3 length: 15 amino acids. Germline V gene lookup returns CDR1 SGHVS and CDR2 FQNEAQ. J lost 6 bases, V lost 1 base, and 6 bases had no gene match. The CDR3, as DNA: TGTGCCAGCAGCTTAGAGACAGGGGCGAGGGATACGCAGTATTTT. This sequence encodes CASSLETGARDTQYF.

The J gene is TRBJ2-1, the V gene TRBV7-3; D is ambiguous. CDR3 size: 16 residues. Germline CDR1 SGHTA, CDR2 FQGTGA. Trimming cost V 4 bases and J 0 bases, with 13 bases left between them. This CDR3 reads CASSSHPESSYNEQFF. CDR3 sequence (DNA): TGTGCCAGCAGCTCCCACCCCGAGAGCTCCTACAATGAGCAGTTCTTC.

The chain links TRBV2 to TRBJ2-5; D remains ambiguous. CDR3 length equals 11 residues. CDR1 and CDR2 (germline): SNHLY, FYNNEI. V lost 3 bases and J 5 bases, leaving 4 bases between the germline ends. CDR3 protein: CASSDMETQYF. CDR3 nucleotide sequence: TGTGCCAGCAGTGATATGGAGACCCAGTACTTC.

This clone showed up just a few times. CDR3 sequence (DNA): TGTGCCAGTAGTGCCGGTAGCAGGGGCTATGGCTACACCTTC. It yields the protein CASSAGSRGYGYTF. The rearrangement uses TRBV19 and TRBJ1-2, with D maybe TRBD1 (6 bases). In germline, CDR1 is LNHDA, CDR2 SQIVND (reference sequence). V was clipped by 5 bases and J by 4 bases, with 14 bases between them. The CDR3 consists of 14 residues.

This chain joins TRBV27 and TRBJ2-7, with TRBD2 matching 8 bases. The germline CDR1 and CDR2 sequences are MNHEY and SMNVEV (reference sequence). The CDR3 consists of 15 residues. V lost 5 bases, J lost 5 bases, and 11 bases stayed unmatched. The CDR3 sequence: CASSPQAGVRHEQYF. As DNA, the CDR3 is TGTGCCAGCAGTCCCCAAGCGGGAGTCCGCCACGAGCAGTACTTC.

V usage is TRBV9 and J usage is TRBJ2-4; 7 bases fit TRBD1. V trimming: 0 bases; J trimming: 7 bases; junction bases outside the gene matches: 4. The CDR3 loop spans 14 amino acids. Per the germline V gene, CDR1 is SGDLS and CDR2 is YYNGEE. The CDR3 DNA reads as TGTGCCAGCAGCGTAGGACAGGGCGGGAACATTCAGTACTTC. Amino acids: CASSVGQGGNIQYF.

The rearrangement uses TRBV7-2 and TRBJ2-2, with 12 bases fitting TRBD2. J gave up 7 bases and V 10 bases, and 1 base lay outside the gene matches. Per germline, CDR1 SGHTA and CDR2 FQGNSA. This CDR3 is built from 12 residues. CDR3 loop: CATSGGGGELFF. The CDR3 bases are TGTGCCACTAGCGGGGGGGGCGGGGAGCTGTTTTTT.

The chain joins TRBV28 to TRBJ2-7; a weak D match, TRBD2 (6 bases). The V end was cut by 5 bases, the J end by 3 bases, with 20 bases between. Germline V lookup: CDR1 MDHEN, CDR2 SYDVKM. The CDR3 has 16 amino acids. The CDR3 DNA reads TGTGCCAGCAGTCACCGCCGGGGGACGGATGACTACGAGCAGTACTTC. Its translation: CASSHRRGTDDYEQYF.

The chain recombines TRBV4-2 with TRBJ2-7; 7 bases fit TRBD2. This CDR3 is 14 amino acids long. The V gene's germline CDR1 is LGHNA and CDR2 YNFKEQ. V was pared by 2 bases and J by 6 bases, with 7 bases of the junction left unmatched. The DNA of the CDR3 is TGTGCCAGCAGCCAATATACGGGAGGCGGCGAGCAGTACTTC. This gives the protein CASSQYTGGGEQYF.

This chain joins TRBV15 and TRBJ1-5, with D possibly matching TRBD1 (5 bases). CDR1 LNHNV and CDR2 YYDKDF come from the germline V gene (reference sequence). Trimming took off 3 bases at V and 5 bases at J, with 17 bases between the two ends. The length of the CDR3 is 16 residues. In nucleotides, the CDR3 is TGTGCCACCAGCAGCCCGAGACGGGGGGATCATCAGCCCCAGCATTTT. This gives the protein CATSSPRRGDHQPQHF.

The rearrangement uses TRBV11-2 and TRBJ2-7; 7 bases fit TRBD2. CDR3 length equals 14 residues. Germline CDR1 reads SGHAT; CDR2 reads FQNNGV. Trimming removed 1 base from V and 7 bases from J; junction bases left unmatched: 7. The CDR3 reads CASSLVAGHYEQYF. DNA for the CDR3: TGTGCCAGCAGCTTAGTAGCGGGCCATTATGAGCAGTACTTC.

J is TRBJ2-1 and V is TRBV7-2, with 7 bases fitting TRBD2. CDR3 length: 15 residues. The germline gives CDR1 SGHTA, CDR2 FQGNSA. Losses at the gene ends were 0 bases for V and 4 bases for J; bases not matched to a gene: 3. The CDR3 nucleotides are TGTGCCAGCAGCTTAGCAGCTAGCGGTTACAATGAGCAGTTCTTC. Protein: CASSLAASGYNEQFF.

The V gene is TRBV6-6, the J gene TRBJ2-7; perhaps TRBD2 as D (6 bases). V lost 0 bases and J 6 bases, leaving 15 bases between the germline ends. CDR3 size: 15 residues. The germline CDR1 and CDR2 sequences are MNHNY and SVGAGI (reference sequence). CDR3 DNA: TGTGCCAGCAGTTACTCGGAGGGGAACCTTGGCGAGCAGTACTTC. It codes for CASSYSEGNLGEQYF.

This clone appeared once. The chain combines TRBV11-2 with TRBJ2-3; D perhaps matches TRBD1 (5 bases). The V and J ends lost 3 bases and 4 bases respectively, with 17 bases between them. Germline V gene sequence: CDR1 SGHAT, CDR2 FQNNGV. The CDR3 spans 16 residues. The CDR3 region is CASSFLKDTPADTQYF. CDR3 in DNA: TGTGCCAGCAGCTTTCTTAAGGACACTCCCGCAGATACGCAGTATTTT.

V gene TRBV6-6 combines with J gene TRBJ1-2, with D uncertain. V dropped 2 bases and J dropped 6 bases, with 7 bases sitting between them. The CDR3 extends over 12 amino acids. Per germline, CDR1 MNHNY and CDR2 SVGAGI (reference sequence). DNA of the CDR3: TGTGCCAGCAGTTACCGGGAGGATGGCTACACCTTC. As protein: CASSYREDGYTF.

In nucleotides, the CDR3 is TGTGCCAGTAGTATGACAGCGAACTATGGCTACACCTTC. Its protein is CASSMTANYGYTF. The chain carries TRBV19 and TRBJ1-2; a weak D match, TRBD1 (5 bases). Trimming cost V 3 bases and J 2 bases, with 7 bases left between them. From germline, CDR1 is LNHDA and CDR2 SQIVND (reference sequence). This CDR3 is built from 13 residues. Complete variable domain (other parts from reference TRBV19 and TRBJ1-2): DGGITQSPKYLFRKEGQNVTLSCEQNLNHDAMYWYRQDPGQGLRLIYYSQIVNDFQKGDIAEGYSVSREKKESFPLTVTSAQKNPTAFYLCASSMTANYGYTFGSGTRLTVV.

The sample holds a few counts of this clone. This chain joins TRBV19 and TRBJ1-2; 12 positions match TRBD1. V lost 10 bases, J lost 7 bases, and 7 bases stayed unmatched. The CDR3 length is 13 residues. Germline V gene lookup returns CDR1 LNHDA and CDR2 SQIVND (reference sequence). The DNA of the CDR3 is TGTGCCACCTTGGGACAGGGGGCGCGTGGCTACACCTTC. This sequence encodes CATLGQGARGYTF.

The rearrangement uses TRBV5-1 and TRBJ2-5, with a possible D match to TRBD2 (6 bases). Germline CDR1 is SGHRS and CDR2 is YFSETQ. The ends were cut back, 0 bases at V and 5 bases at J, with 14 bases in the middle. The CDR3 has 15 residues. CDR3 DNA: TGCGCCAGCAGCTTGGCGGAAGAGGCGGGGGAGACCCAGTACTTC. Translated: CASSLAEEAGETQYF.

The genes are TRBV6-1 and TRBJ2-4; TRBD2 might be the D (5 bases). Trimming took 2 bases from V and 6 from J, leaving 11 bases between them. Germline-derived CDR1 and CDR2 are MNHNS and SASEGT. This CDR3 contains 14 residues. CDR3 DNA sequence: TGTGCCAGCAGTGAAAGGGTTGCGGGAAACATTCAGTACTTC. It encodes CASSERVAGNIQYF.